These 14 T cell receptor beta chains were sequenced from one sample in a study of neoadjuvant anti-PD-1 for oral cavity cancer. The repertoire was sequenced with immunoSEQ multiplex PCR; TCRdb's copy has only in-frame clones and lacks some. The sample comprises 63,000 or so clones, 86% of which are singletons, and around 3% rests with the top ten. This sample's time point: after neoadjuvant nivolumab, at surgical resection. The sample in question was PBMCs, obtained after nivolumab (anti-PD-1) treatment. These receptors were taken from a person aged 40-85 years with oral cavity squamous cell carcinoma.

This clone was seen once. V is TRBV4-1 and J is TRBJ1-4; D is uncertain. CDR1 and CDR2 (germline): MGHRA, YSYEKL. There are 14 residues in the CDR3. The V end was cut by 0 bases, the J end by 8 bases, with 10 bases between. CDR3 protein: CASSQDPGGEKLFF. CDR3 coding DNA: TGCGCCAGCAGCCAAGATCCGGGTGGGGAAAAACTGTTTTTT.

The V gene is TRBV19, the J gene TRBJ2-6; TRBD1 agrees at 7 bases. The CDR3 is made up of 17 amino acids. The germline V gene encodes CDR1 LNHDA and CDR2 SQIVND (reference sequence). With 7 bases clipped from V and 0 bases from J, the junction kept 9 bases outside the gene matches. This chain's CDR3 is CASTPGTVNSGANVLTF. CDR3 in DNA: TGTGCCAGTACGCCCGGGACAGTAAACTCTGGGGCCAACGTCCTGACTTTC.

This clone was detected a few times. The chain carries TRBV27 and TRBJ2-2; possible D gene TRBD2, 6 bases. This CDR3 is 15 amino acids long. The V end was cut by 8 bases, the J end by 4 bases, with 17 bases between. From germline, CDR1 is MNHEY and CDR2 SMNVEV (reference sequence). The chain's CDR3 is CASAHGGGVTGELFF. The CDR3 DNA is TGTGCCAGCGCCCACGGCGGAGGGGTCACCGGGGAGCTGTTTTTT.

This clone was seen more than once but under ten times. The rearrangement links TRBV5-1 to TRBJ2-3, with 8 bases matching TRBD1. The CDR3 sequence is 15 residues long. The trim removed 1 base at V and 0 bases at J, leaving 1 base unmatched. Germline CDR1 reads SGHRS; CDR2 reads YFSETQ. In DNA, the CDR3 is TGCGCCAGCAGCTTGACAGGGGGAAGCACAGATACGCAGTATTTT. It codes for CASSLTGGSTDTQYF. The entire variable domain, with the rest obtained from reference TRBV5-1 and TRBJ2-3, is as follows: KAGVTQTPRYLIKTRGQQVTLSCSPISGHRSVSWYQQTPGQGLQFLFEYFSETQRNKGNFPGRFSGRQFSNSRSEMNVSTLELGDSALYLCASSLTGGSTDTQYFGPGTRLTVL.

The chain couples TRBV13 to TRBJ1-1; unclear D gene. The CDR3 has 13 residues. With 5 bases removed from V and 5 bases from J, the gap between germline ends came to 12 bases. CDR1 and CDR2 from the germline V gene are PRHDT and FYEKMQ (reference sequence). Here the CDR3 DNA reads TGTGCCAGCAGCCACCGTTTGATGACTGAAGCTTTCTTT. Its translation: CASSHRLMTEAFF.

In this sample, this clone turned up a few times. This chain joins TRBV2 and TRBJ2-7; 9 bases align to TRBD1. Trimming cost V 4 bases and J 2 bases; bases outside gene matches: 0. CDR3 length: 13 residues. Per the germline V gene, CDR1 is SNHLY and CDR2 is FYNNEI. The CDR3 DNA follows: TGTGCCAGCAGTGGGGACAGGGCCTACGAGCAGTACTTC. This translates into CASSGDRAYEQYF.

This clone rates as medium-sized. This sequence joins TRBV6-1 and TRBJ1-3; D gene uncertain. The CDR3 spans 13 residues. CDR1 is MNHNS and CDR2 is SASEGT in the germline V gene. The V end was cut by 5 bases, the J end by 1 base, with 6 bases between. In DNA, the CDR3 is TGTGCCAGCAGTCAGGAGTCTGGAAACACCATATATTTT. It encodes CASSQESGNTIYF.

This clone has more than one count but fewer than ten. The chain couples TRBV27 to TRBJ1-2; possible D gene TRBD1, 5 bases. Germline V gene lookup returns CDR1 MNHEY and CDR2 SMNVEV (reference sequence). The ends were cut back, 6 bases at V and 3 bases at J, with 11 bases in the middle. The length of the CDR3 is 13 residues. The CDR3 DNA reads as TGTGCCAGCAGCCGGGGACGGTACTATGGCTACACCTTC. Residues: CASSRGRYYGYTF.

DNA for the CDR3: TGTGCCAGCAGCCTATCGGGAGGCCTCAATGAGCAGTTCTTC. Translated, it gives CASSLSGGLNEQFF. The chain employs TRBV7-3 and TRBJ2-1; TRBD2 matches at 7 bases. The germline CDR1 and CDR2 sequences are SGHTA and FQGTGA. This CDR3 comprises 14 residues. Trimming removed 5 bases from V and 6 bases from J; junction bases left unmatched: 7.

The CDR3 DNA sequence: TGTGCCACCAGCAGAGAGAGGACAGTCCCCTACGAGCAGTACTTC. As protein: CATSRERTVPYEQYF. The chain employs TRBV15 and TRBJ2-7; possible D gene TRBD1, 6 bases. The CDR3 is made up of 15 amino acids. V shed 0 bases and J shed 2 bases, with 11 bases lying between them. Germline V gives CDR1 LNHNV, CDR2 YYDKDF (reference sequence). The entire variable domain, with the rest obtained from reference TRBV15 and TRBJ2-7, is as follows: DAMVIQNPRYQVTQFGKPVTLSCSQTLNHNVMYWYQQKSSQAPKLLFHYYDKDFNNEADTPDNFQSRRPNTSFCFLDIRSPGLGDTAMYLCATSRERTVPYEQYFGPGTRLTVT.

There are a few counts of this clone. This sequence joins TRBV4-2 and TRBJ1-4; tentatively, D is TRBD1 (6 bases). Germline V gives CDR1 LGHNA, CDR2 YNFKEQ. The CDR3 runs to 15 residues. Trimming left V 0 bases short and J 7 bases short, with 12 bases between. CDR3 loop: CASSQDPGDVEKLFF. Here the CDR3 DNA reads TGTGCCAGCAGCCAAGACCCAGGGGATGTTGAAAAACTGTTTTTT.

The rearrangement links TRBV9 to TRBJ1-1; D gene uncertain. V was clipped by 7 bases and J by 1 base, with 14 bases between them. The V gene's germline CDR1 is SGDLS and CDR2 YYNGEE. This CDR3 comprises 14 residues. The chain's CDR3 is CASAAQFANTEAFF. The CDR3 region has the DNA TGTGCCAGCGCAGCCCAATTTGCGAACACTGAAGCTTTCTTT. Based on the CDR3 plus reference TRBV9 and TRBJ1-1, the full variable domain is DSGVTQTPKHLITATGQRVTLRCSPRSGDLSVYWYQQSLDQGLQFLIQYYNGEERAKGNILERFSAQQFPDLHSELNLSSLELGDSALYFCASAAQFANTEAFFGQGTRLTVV.

This chain links TRBV19 with TRBJ1-1, with 9 bases matching TRBD1. The germline gives CDR1 LNHDA, CDR2 SQIVND (reference sequence). The CDR3 runs 15 residues. V trimming: 10 bases; J trimming: 4 bases; junction bases outside the gene matches: 13. This CDR3 reads CATKGQGQGTTEAFF. CDR3 DNA: TGTGCCACAAAGGGACAAGGACAGGGGACCACTGAAGCTTTCTTT.

Remarks on this clone: Other DNA sequences in this specimen translate into the identical CDR3. CDR3 in DNA: TGCGCCAGCAGCCCGGACAGCTCCTACGAGCAGTACTTC. Protein product: CASSPDSSYEQYF. The chain couples TRBV5-1 to TRBJ2-7; D perhaps matches TRBD1 (6 bases). Between the trimmed V and J ends, which lost 4 bases and 0 bases, there was a span of 8 bases. Germline V gene sequence: CDR1 SGHRS, CDR2 YFSETQ. This CDR3 is 13 amino acids long.